This T cell receptor (beta chain) was profiled in a study of blood T cell repertoires in COVID-19. Trimming cost V 4 bases and J 0 bases, with 11 bases left between them. The V gene's germline CDR1 is SGHRS and CDR2 YFSETQ. The length of the CDR3 is 14 residues. In the authors' methods: Amplifying reference gene primers gave estimates of nucleated cell counts. Clones were read by immunoSEQ multiplex PCR, and TCRdb kept only the in-frame ones, dropping some. That table gives V, J and clone size, and the DNA gave D and trimming. This table holds fewer than 300,000 clones, roughly 85% found once. V gene TRBV5-1 combines with J gene TRBJ2-7; tentatively, D is TRBD2 (5 bases). This receptor was taken from a woman aged 18-35 years with acute or convalescent COVID-19. Material for sequencing was peripheral blood. CDR3 amino acids: CASSPSGVSYEQYF. In DNA, the CDR3 is TGCGCCAGCAGCCCGAGCGGTGTCTCCTACGAGCAGTACTTC.